Shown below are 8 T cell receptor beta chains from a single sample sequenced in a study of persistence of HIV-infected CD4 T cells. The stimulus was an HIV-1 Gag 15-mer peptide pool, around 1.1 ug/peptide/mL. Sorting selected CD4+ T cells upregulating both CD40 ligand and CD69. No antigen has been assigned to these receptors. The libraries were made with immunoSEQ version 4 in survey mode. Produced via immunoSEQ multiplex PCR; TCRdb's table is partial and in-frame only. This sample has approximately 25,000 clones, with 74% found just once. The sequenced sample was CD4+ T cells sorted from PBMCs after approximately 19-hour stimulation, obtained from a patient who received antiretroviral therapy. Receptor source: an adult man with HIV who was CMV-seropositive.

The DNA of the CDR3 is TGTGCCAGCAGCTTATGGTCAGGCGAAAAACTGTTTTTT. It encodes CASSLWSGEKLFF. The V gene is TRBV7-3, the J gene TRBJ1-4, with D unclear. The CDR3 length is 13 residues. Germline V gene data show CDR1 as SGHTA and CDR2 as FQGTGA. V was clipped by 2 bases and J by 8 bases, with 9 bases between them.

The chain carries TRBV9 and TRBJ1-2; 9 nucleotides match TRBD1. V lost 2 bases and J lost 4; bases outside the gene matches: 6. This CDR3 spans 15 amino acids. CDR1 SGDLS and CDR2 YYNGEE come from the germline V gene. The CDR3 is CASSVSTGGIYGYTF. CDR3 nucleotide sequence: TGTGCCAGCAGCGTTTCCACAGGGGGCATCTATGGCTACACCTTC.

This chain joins TRBV12-3 or TRBV12-4 and TRBJ2-2; 7 bases fit TRBD2. The CDR3 is made up of 13 amino acids. The ends lost 6 bases at V and 5 bases at J; junction bases unmatched: 3. This chain's CDR3 is CASSWGGTGELFF. The CDR3 DNA reads TGTGCCAGCAGCTGGGGGGGGACCGGGGAGCTGTTTTTT.

The rearrangement links TRBV30 to TRBJ1-1; D ambiguous. Between the trimmed V and J ends, which lost 2 bases and 5 bases, there was a span of 15 bases. The CDR3 loop spans 14 amino acids. Germline V lookup: CDR1 GTSNPN, CDR2 SVGIG (reference sequence). The CDR3 sequence: CAWSHPYLRTEAFF. The DNA of the CDR3 is TGTGCCTGGAGTCACCCCTATCTTCGGACTGAAGCTTTCTTT.

V usage is TRBV6-5 and J usage is TRBJ1-2, with D uncertain. V shed 6 bases and J shed 11 bases, with 25 bases lying between them. This CDR3 spans 15 amino acids. In germline, CDR1 is MNHEY, CDR2 SVGAGI. The CDR3 DNA is TGTGCCAGCAGAATCGGGGATACATCCCGCGAAGGATACACCTTC. It encodes CASRIGDTSREGYTF.

This chain joins TRBV19 and TRBJ1-5; D is unclear. CDR1 and CDR2 from the germline V gene are LNHDA and SQIVND (reference sequence). The V and J ends lost 3 bases and 2 bases respectively, with 11 bases between them. The CDR3 contains 15 residues. CDR3 nucleotide sequence: TGTGCCAGTAGTATGGGGAGGGAAGGCAATCAGCCCCAGCATTTT. It codes for CASSMGREGNQPQHF.

The chain recombines TRBV28 with TRBJ2-7, with TRBD1 identical over 7 bases. The CDR3 contains 14 residues. Germline V lookup: CDR1 MDHEN, CDR2 SYDVKM. After removal of 2 bases from V and 3 bases from J, the junction contained 4 bases not matched to a gene. CDR3 sequence reads: CASSLRGRLYEQYF. CDR3 in DNA: TGTGCCAGCAGTTTAAGGGGGCGTCTCTACGAGCAGTACTTC.

This chain links TRBV10-1 with TRBJ2-1; maybe TRBD2 (7 bases). With 0 bases removed from V and 9 bases from J, the gap between germline ends came to 15 bases. This CDR3 region has 15 residues. From germline, CDR1 is WNHNN and CDR2 SYGVQD (reference sequence). The CDR3 loop reads CASSESKGGPGEQFF. CDR3 DNA: TGCGCCAGCAGTGAGTCAAAGGGGGGGCCAGGTGAGCAGTTCTTC.